Following are 4 T cell receptor beta chains from one sample sequenced in a study of cytomegalovirus exposure and HLA in healthy donors. 60 Vbeta and 13 Jbeta primers were used in PCR. The method was immunoSEQ multiplex PCR; TCRdb's version includes in-frame clones alone and lacks a portion of them. With 100,000 to 150,000 clones in the sample, the ten largest clones hold over 1.5%. The sample was PBMCs. The receptors come from a woman in her thirties or forties in good health and CMV-seropositive.

CDR3 bases: TGTGCCAGCAGTTTCTCCAGGGTTACTGGAAACACCATATATTTT. It codes for CASSFSRVTGNTIYF. The chain couples TRBV6-5 to TRBJ1-3; D perhaps matches TRBD1 (5 bases). There are 15 residues in the CDR3. CDR1 and CDR2 (germline): MNHEY, SVGAGI. Trimming pared 4 bases from V and 2 bases from J, leaving 12 bases between.

The J gene is TRBJ2-7, the V gene TRBV7-2; D may be TRBD2 (6 bases). The germline gives CDR1 SGHTA, CDR2 FQGNSA. This CDR3 is built from 15 residues. Trimming stripped 2 bases from V and 0 bases from J, with 11 bases between. The CDR3 bases are TGTGCCAGCAGCTTACCCTTTAGCGGCTCCTACGAGCAGTACTTC. It yields the protein CASSLPFSGSYEQYF.

The CDR3: CASSDQGVTNEKLFF. CDR3 coding DNA: TGCGCCAGCAGCGATCAGGGGGTAACTAATGAAAAACTGTTTTTT. This chain uses TRBV5-1 with TRBJ1-4, with 7 bases that match TRBD1. CDR1 is SGHRS and CDR2 is YFSETQ in the germline V gene. The CDR3 totals 15 residues. V trimming: 4 bases; J trimming: 1 base; junction bases outside the gene matches: 4.

The V and J genes are TRBV2 and TRBJ2-7; 9 bases fit TRBD2. The CDR3 is 13 residues long. In germline, CDR1 is SNHLY, CDR2 FYNNEI. The junction had 7 bases not matched to a gene; V was cut back by 11 bases and J by 2 bases. The CDR3 DNA follows: TGTGCCTCCGGGGCTAGCGGGACCTACGAGCAGTACTTC. It codes for CASGASGTYEQYF.